These T cell receptor beta chains were read from a single sample in a study of control samples from healthy donors and cancer patients. The repertoire was sequenced with immunoSEQ multiplex PCR; TCRdb's copy has only in-frame clones and lacks some. The data show 150,000 or so clones, with roughly 93% seen just once and more than 5% held by the top ten. Input material: blood. Receptor source: a man between 18 and 29 years old in good health. CDR3s include the opening cysteine and the closing phenylalanine or tryptophan.

j_call | v_call | cdr3_aa
TRBJ2-7 | TRBV5-1 | CASSPGEVYEQYF
TRBJ1-6 | TRBV25-1 | CASSAAAGPRGSPLHF
TRBJ1-1 | TRBV5-6 | CASSFHRAEAFF
TRBJ1-2 | TRBV10-2 | CASSEWDSYGYTF
TRBJ2-5 | TRBV6-5 | CASARGEAQYF
TRBJ2-5 | TRBV30 | CAWSVQGGEETQYF
TRBJ2-5 | TRBV10-1 | CASSDGVAGKETQYF
TRBJ1-5 | TRBV3-1/TRBV3-2 | CASGRTLNQPQHF
TRBJ1-5 | TRBV6-5 | CASSYSGGNQPQHF
TRBJ1-1 | TRBV5-4 | CASSHTGTEAFF
TRBJ2-7 | TRBV5-6 | CASSLTSYEQYF
TRBJ2-3 | TRBV5-1 | CASSLAGVADTQYF
TRBJ2-3 | TRBV3-1/TRBV3-2 | CASSPSGGVTDTQYF
TRBJ1-1 | TRBV11-2 | CASSLVTGVAFF
TRBJ2-4 | TRBV10-3 | CAISESSDRVNIQYF
TRBJ2-1 | TRBV20-1 | CSASQPEREIGSNEQFF
TRBJ2-2 | TRBV30 | CAWSNRGRFTGELFF
TRBJ2-4 | TRBV18 | CASSPLKGPLAKNIQYF
TRBJ1-1 | TRBV5-1 | CASSWTGEYTEAFF
TRBJ1-5 | TRBV2 | CASPALVQTGLNQPQHF
TRBJ2-7 | TRBV9 | CASSPSSLSSYEQYF
TRBJ1-2 | TRBV25-1 | CASSETEAGGYTF
TRBJ2-4 | TRBV6-5 | CASSPLHLAKNIQYF
TRBJ1-4 | TRBV7-9 | CASSQTRTGINEKLFF
TRBJ2-1 | TRBV20-1 | CSAGLWNEQFF
TRBJ1-1 | TRBV19 | CASSNSLSGTEAFF
TRBJ1-1 | TRBV7-9 | CASSLTVVGTAAFF
TRBJ2-1 | TRBV10-3 | CAISEYGEQFF
TRBJ2-3 | TRBV27 | CASSEFFGDTQYF
TRBJ1-1 | TRBV27 | CASGVASTEAFF
TRBJ2-5 | TRBV6-5 | CASSYSRGRKETQYF
TRBJ1-5 | TRBV7-2 | CASSLRSNQPQHF
TRBJ2-7 | TRBV19 | CASSVQVFSYEQYF
TRBJ2-3 | TRBV7-3 | CASSLQGFTDTQYF
TRBJ1-3 | TRBV28 | CASIPGDSGNTIYF
TRBJ2-7 | TRBV11-2 | CASSLIGAAYEQYF
TRBJ2-7 | TRBV20-1 | CSASLQGWYEQYF
TRBJ2-2 | TRBV5-4 | CASSLQGITGELFF
TRBJ2-4 | TRBV5-1 | CASSLEGGGAYIQYF
TRBJ1-1 | TRBV12-3/TRBV12-4 | CASGRGGTEAFF